This entry concerns a single T cell receptor beta chain. Original processing notes: Quantification of nucleated cells was approximated via reference gene primer amplification. The method was immunoSEQ multiplex PCR; TCRdb's version includes in-frame clones alone and lacks a portion of them. That table furnishes V, J and clone size, whereas the DNA furnished D and trimming. The data contain around 250,000 clones, around nine tenths of them singletons. This sample is part of a study of blood T cell repertoires in COVID-19. The wider study: Italy, Spain and the United States were the sources of the convalescent and acute COVID-19 samples. In each case, the material was cDNA or gDNA derived from T cells, B-cell-depleted T cells, or PBMCs.

Germline values: CDR1 MDHEN, CDR2 SYDVKM. The V and J ends lost 5 bases and 3 bases respectively, with 16 bases between them. This CDR3 comprises 16 residues. This TCR came from a man aged 40-55 years with active or convalescent COVID-19. J is TRBJ2-2 and V is TRBV28, with D unresolved. Sequenced input: peripheral blood. The CDR3 reads CASSQTAASYTGELFF. CDR3 sequence (DNA): TGTGCCAGCAGTCAGACGGCGGCTTCTTACACCGGGGAGCTGTTTTTT.